A single sample is the source of the 27 T cell receptor beta chains below, sequenced in a study of cytomegalovirus exposure and HLA in healthy donors. With 60 Vbeta and 13 Jbeta primers, the PCR was carried out. Here immunoSEQ multiplex PCR was the method, and the copy in TCRdb shows in-frame clones only, minus some. The sample has some 140,000 clones; 70% to 80% are singletons. Sequences were obtained from PBMCs. The receptors come from a female donor in good health and CMV-seronegative.

In this sample, this clone is medium-sized. The rearrangement uses TRBV30 and TRBJ1-4; TRBD1 might be the D (6 bases). Per germline, CDR1 GTSNPN and CDR2 SVGIG (reference sequence). The V and J ends lost 0 bases and 8 bases respectively, with 13 bases between them. The CDR3 is made up of 14 amino acids. The CDR3 region has the DNA TGTGCCTGGAGTGTTGGGGGGGCGGGGGAAAAACTGTTTTTT. Protein product: CAWSVGGAGEKLFF.

The chain couples TRBV7-6 to TRBJ2-2; TRBD2 matches at 13 bases. The V and J ends lost 4 bases and 8 bases, in that order; junction bases with no gene match: 7. The V gene's germline CDR1 is SGHVS and CDR2 FNYEAQ. The CDR3 extends over 16 amino acids. The CDR3 loop is CASSSQGLAGEGELFF. The DNA of the CDR3 is TGTGCCAGCAGCTCCCAAGGACTAGCGGGAGAGGGGGAGCTGTTTTTT.

The CDR3 protein is CAISQLTGGGETQYF. As DNA, the CDR3 is TGTGCCATCAGTCAGCTTACAGGGGGCGGAGAGACCCAGTACTTC. The rearrangement links TRBV10-3 to TRBJ2-5; 9 bases align to TRBD1. Germline assignment: CDR1 ENHRY and CDR2 SYGVKD. V was pared by 5 bases and J by 4 bases, with 8 bases of the junction left unmatched. The CDR3 loop spans 15 amino acids.

V gene TRBV30 combines with J gene TRBJ1-1, with TRBD1 matching 9 bases. The CDR3 contains 14 residues. The germline V gene encodes CDR1 GTSNPN and CDR2 SVGIG (reference sequence). V was clipped by 1 base and J by 7 bases; unmatched bases: 7. CDR3 sequence: CAWSADRGAGEAFF. The CDR3 DNA follows: TGTGCCTGGAGTGCGGACAGGGGAGCGGGTGAAGCTTTCTTT.

The rearrangement links TRBV7-2 to TRBJ1-2; D possibly corresponds to TRBD1 (6 bases). This CDR3 has 16 amino acids. V lost 5 bases, J lost 4 bases, and 20 bases lay in between. Germline CDR1 SGHTA, CDR2 FQGNSA. CDR3 residues: CASSPTLQGALYGYTF. The CDR3 DNA is TGTGCCAGCAGCCCTACATTACAGGGCGCACTCTATGGCTACACCTTC.

The chain employs TRBV9 and TRBJ1-1, with TRBD1 as a possible D gene (5 bases). In germline, CDR1 is SGDLS, CDR2 YYNGEE. The CDR3 contains 14 residues. V was pared by 3 bases and J by 1 base, with 10 bases between. In DNA, the CDR3 is TGTGCCAGCAGCGCTCTCACAGGGAACACTGAAGCTTTCTTT. The encoded protein is CASSALTGNTEAFF.

Written as DNA, the CDR3 is TGTGCCAGCAGCTCGCCGACAGGGGGCATTGACAATGAGCAGTTCTTC. It translates to CASSSPTGGIDNEQFF. The rearrangement uses TRBV7-9 and TRBJ2-1, with 10 bases fitting TRBD1. CDR1 and CDR2 from the germline V gene are SEHNR and FQNEAQ (reference sequence). This CDR3 region has 16 residues. With 4 bases clipped from V and 5 bases from J, the junction kept 8 bases outside the gene matches.

The chain joins TRBV28 to TRBJ2-7, with TRBD1 matching 7 bases. The V gene's germline CDR1 is MDHEN and CDR2 SYDVKM. J was trimmed by 7 bases and V by 5 bases; bases with no gene match: 14. The CDR3 spans 15 residues. The chain's CDR3 is CASSVGSDRVSEQYF. CDR3 DNA: TGTGCCAGCAGTGTAGGATCAGACAGGGTATCTGAGCAGTACTTC. Together with reference TRBV28 and TRBJ2-7, the CDR3 gives the full variable domain: DVKVTQSSRYLVKRTGEKVFLECVQDMDHENMFWYRQDPGLGLRLIYFSYDVKMKEKGDIPEGYSVSREKKERFSLILESASTNQTSMYLCASSVGSDRVSEQYFGPGTRLTVT.

The rearrangement joins TRBV5-1 to TRBJ2-1, with TRBD2 matching 9 bases. Losses at the gene ends were 4 bases for V and 8 bases for J; bases not matched to a gene: 19. Germline assignment: CDR1 SGHRS and CDR2 YFSETQ. This CDR3 comprises 18 residues. CDR3 DNA sequence: TGCGCCAGCAGCGATCTCCCCCCTAGCGGGGACCCCCGGGATGAGCAGTTCTTC. This sequence encodes CASSDLPPSGDPRDEQFF.

CDR3 DNA sequence: TGCGCCAGCAGCTTGGAAGGGGTGAGAGAAAAACTGTTTTTT. Translated, it gives CASSLEGVREKLFF. V gene TRBV5-1 combines with J gene TRBJ1-4; possible D gene TRBD1, 5 bases. V gave up 0 bases and J gave up 8 bases, with 11 bases separating them. Per germline, CDR1 SGHRS and CDR2 YFSETQ. The CDR3 has 14 residues.

The chain is built from TRBV19 and TRBJ2-2; unclear D gene. The CDR3 totals 14 residues. Per germline, CDR1 LNHDA and CDR2 SQIVND (reference sequence). V was trimmed by 4 bases and J by 6 bases, leaving 12 bases between them. The CDR3 spells CASSTRIRAGELFF. In nucleotides, the CDR3 is TGTGCCAGTAGTACCCGAATCCGGGCCGGGGAGCTGTTTTTT.

The genes are TRBV11-2 and TRBJ2-7, with 8 positions matching TRBD2. Germline V gene lookup returns CDR1 SGHAT and CDR2 FQNNGV. V shed 6 bases and J 5 bases; nucleotides not matched to a gene: 12. The CDR3 spans 15 residues. The CDR3 loop reads CASSSEAGVFNEQYF. The CDR3 coding sequence is TGTGCCAGCAGTAGTGAAGCGGGGGTATTTAACGAGCAGTACTTC.

The V and J genes are TRBV5-1 and TRBJ2-1, with TRBD2 matching 11 bases. The CDR3 sequence is 15 residues long. Germline CDR1 SGHRS, CDR2 YFSETQ. V was pared by 4 bases and J by 6 bases, with 6 bases of the junction left unmatched. The CDR3 bases are TGCGCCAGCAGCCCGGGACTAGCGGAGGCCAATGAGCAGTTCTTC. Translating gives CASSPGLAEANEQFF.

V usage is TRBV19 and J usage is TRBJ2-5; TRBD1 aligns across 10 bases. V lost 6 bases to trimming and J lost 5 bases; unmatched junction nucleotides: 9. The CDR3 loop spans 15 amino acids. Per the germline V gene, CDR1 is LNHDA and CDR2 is SQIVND (reference sequence). The CDR3 sequence is CASRDRTGGSETQYF. The CDR3 nucleotides read TGTGCCAGTAGGGATCGGACAGGGGGTTCCGAGACCCAGTACTTC.

V gene TRBV9 combines with J gene TRBJ2-5, with D unclear. V was cut by 0 bases and J by 2 bases, with 14 bases left in between. The CDR3 is 16 residues long. Germline V gives CDR1 SGDLS, CDR2 YYNGEE. The CDR3 nucleotides are TGTGCCAGCAGCGTAGCAATATCCACAGAACAAGAGACCCAGTACTTC. Encoded protein: CASSVAISTEQETQYF.

The chain recombines TRBV30 with TRBJ1-1; D might be TRBD1 (6 bases). CDR3 size: 13 residues. CDR1 and CDR2 from the germline V gene are GTSNPN and SVGIG (reference sequence). Trimming removed 3 bases from V and 4 bases from J, with 12 bases in between. This CDR3 is CAWRGGPVTEAFF. In nucleotides, the CDR3 is TGTGCCTGGAGGGGGGGGCCGGTCACTGAAGCTTTCTTT.

V usage is TRBV11-3 and J usage is TRBJ1-6; TRBD1 aligns across 9 bases. V shed 5 bases and J 9 bases; nucleotides not matched to a gene: 8. There are 15 residues in the CDR3. Germline lookup yields CDR1 SGHNT and CDR2 YENEEA. Here the CDR3 DNA reads TGTGCCAGCAGCCCCAGGACAGGGGCAGGTTCACCCCTCCACTTT. This encodes CASSPRTGAGSPLHF.

The rearrangement links TRBV29-1 to TRBJ1-2, with TRBD1 matching over 7 bases. The germline CDR1 and CDR2 sequences are SQVTM and ANQGSEA. V gave up 3 bases and J gave up 4 bases; unmatched junction bases: 5. The CDR3 runs to 13 residues. The CDR3 DNA reads TGCAGCGTTGACGACAGGGCCTCCTATGGCTACACCTTC. This gives the protein CSVDDRASYGYTF.

The rearrangement joins TRBV10-3 to TRBJ1-2; D may be TRBD1 (5 bases). V lost 3 bases and J 3 bases, leaving 11 bases between the germline ends. CDR1 and CDR2 (germline): ENHRY, SYGVKD. The CDR3 has 14 residues. CDR3 in amino acids: CAISEPGLDYGYTF. CDR3 coding DNA: TGTGCCATCAGTGAACCGGGACTAGACTATGGCTACACCTTC.

The V and J genes are TRBV30 and TRBJ1-4, with TRBD1 as a possible D gene (5 bases). Germline CDR1 GTSNPN, CDR2 SVGIG (reference sequence). There are 14 residues in the CDR3. With 2 bases removed from V and 2 bases from J, the gap between germline ends came to 9 bases. CDR3 region: CAWSRGKTNEKLFF. The CDR3 DNA reads as TGTGCCTGGAGTAGGGGAAAGACTAATGAAAAACTGTTTTTT.

J is TRBJ2-1 and V is TRBV19, with TRBD2 as a possible D gene (6 bases). V was shortened by 5 bases and J by 0 bases, with 20 bases between the two germline ends. Germline-derived CDR1 and CDR2 are LNHDA and SQIVND (reference sequence). The length of the CDR3 is 18 residues. The CDR3 here is CASSGDRDSESSYNEQFF. Here the CDR3 DNA reads TGTGCCAGTAGTGGGGACCGGGACTCCGAAAGCTCCTACAATGAGCAGTTCTTC.

The J gene is TRBJ1-1, the V gene TRBV4-3; TRBD1 matches 9 bases. Germline lookup yields CDR1 LGHNA and CDR2 YSLEER. The CDR3 has 15 amino acids. V was pared by 5 bases and J by 3 bases, with 7 bases of the junction left unmatched. CDR3 protein: CASSSDRGIYTEAFF. In DNA, the CDR3 is TGCGCCAGCAGCTCTGACAGGGGGATATACACTGAAGCTTTCTTT.

About this clone: One junction end does not reproduce the germline sequence, and a read error may be involved. The chain joins TRBV18 to TRBJ2-1; D ambiguous. CDR3 length: 10 residues. Germline CDR1 KGHSH, CDR2 LQKENI. CDR3 loop: CASSRDGVVF. CDR3 nucleotides: TGTGCCAGCTCAAGAGACGGAGTGGTCTTC.

The chain carries TRBV28 and TRBJ2-7; possibly TRBD1 for D (5 bases). Trimming removed 6 bases from V and 3 bases from J, with 15 bases in between. Per germline, CDR1 MDHEN and CDR2 SYDVKM. This CDR3 spans 14 amino acids. The CDR3 sequence is CASRPTPRGYEQYF. As DNA, the CDR3 is TGTGCCAGCAGACCTACCCCTAGGGGCTACGAGCAGTACTTC. The full variable domain, completed using reference TRBV28 and TRBJ2-7, is DVKVTQSSRYLVKRTGEKVFLECVQDMDHENMFWYRQDPGLGLRLIYFSYDVKMKEKGDIPEGYSVSREKKERFSLILESASTNQTSMYLCASRPTPRGYEQYFGPGTRLTVT.

The V call is TRBV5-6, the J call TRBJ2-7, with 14 bases aligning to TRBD2. Per the germline V gene, CDR1 is SGHDT and CDR2 is YYEEEE. After removal of 2 bases from V and 2 bases from J, the junction contained 9 bases not matched to a gene. CDR3 size: 18 residues. This CDR3 reads CASSFWGLAGAKTYEQYF. CDR3 nucleotides: TGTGCCAGCAGCTTCTGGGGACTAGCGGGAGCAAAAACCTACGAGCAGTACTTC.

The V call is TRBV11-2, the J call TRBJ2-7; 8 bases agree with TRBD1. J was trimmed by 2 bases and V by 5 bases; bases with no gene match: 2. The germline gives CDR1 SGHAT, CDR2 FQNNGV. This CDR3 region has 13 residues. CDR3 loop: CASSGQGPYEQYF. In nucleotides, the CDR3 is TGTGCCAGCAGCGGACAGGGCCCCTACGAGCAGTACTTC.

This clone was counted once. The chain couples TRBV14 to TRBJ1-1; 7 positions match TRBD1. Per germline, CDR1 SGHDN and CDR2 FVKESK. J was trimmed by 11 bases and V by 0 bases; bases with no gene match: 6. The CDR3 runs to 13 residues. CDR3 protein: CASSQDPTGFAFF. CDR3 nucleotides: TGTGCCAGCAGCCAAGATCCGACAGGGTTCGCTTTCTTT.